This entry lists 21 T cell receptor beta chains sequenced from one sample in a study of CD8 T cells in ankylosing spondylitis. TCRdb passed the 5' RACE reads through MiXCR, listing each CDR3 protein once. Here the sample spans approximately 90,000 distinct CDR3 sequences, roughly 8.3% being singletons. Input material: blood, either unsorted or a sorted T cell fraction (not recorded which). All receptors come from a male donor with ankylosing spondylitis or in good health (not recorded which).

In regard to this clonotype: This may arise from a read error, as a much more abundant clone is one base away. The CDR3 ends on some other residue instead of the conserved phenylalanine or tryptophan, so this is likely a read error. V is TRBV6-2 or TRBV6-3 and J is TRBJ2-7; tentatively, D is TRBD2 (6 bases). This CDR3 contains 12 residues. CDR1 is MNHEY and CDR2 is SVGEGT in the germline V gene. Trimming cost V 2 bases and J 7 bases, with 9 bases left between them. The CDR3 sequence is CASSYRGKEQYL. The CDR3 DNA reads TGTGCCAGCAGTTACCGGGGGAAGGAGCAGTACTTA.

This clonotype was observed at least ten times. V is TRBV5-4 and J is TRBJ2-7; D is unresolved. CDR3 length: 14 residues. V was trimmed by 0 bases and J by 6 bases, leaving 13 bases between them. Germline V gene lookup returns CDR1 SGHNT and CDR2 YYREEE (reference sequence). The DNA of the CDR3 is TGTGCCAGCAGCTTGGAATTAAACCCACTCGAGCAGTACTTC. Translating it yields CASSLELNPLEQYF.

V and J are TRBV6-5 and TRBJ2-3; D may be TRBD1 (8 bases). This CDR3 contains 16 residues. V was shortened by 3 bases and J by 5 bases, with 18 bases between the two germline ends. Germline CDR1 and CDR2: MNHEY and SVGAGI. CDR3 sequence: CASSYKRTGRGDTQYF. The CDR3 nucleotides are TGTGCCAGCAGTTATAAGCGGACAGGGAGGGGAGATACGCAGTATTTT.

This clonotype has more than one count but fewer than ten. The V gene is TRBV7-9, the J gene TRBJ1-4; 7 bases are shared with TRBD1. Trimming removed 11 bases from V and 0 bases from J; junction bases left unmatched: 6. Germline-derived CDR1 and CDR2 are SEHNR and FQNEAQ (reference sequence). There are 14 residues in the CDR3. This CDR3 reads CAVRGVATNEKLFF. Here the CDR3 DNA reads TGTGCCGTCAGGGGGGTTGCAACTAATGAAAAACTGTTTTTT.

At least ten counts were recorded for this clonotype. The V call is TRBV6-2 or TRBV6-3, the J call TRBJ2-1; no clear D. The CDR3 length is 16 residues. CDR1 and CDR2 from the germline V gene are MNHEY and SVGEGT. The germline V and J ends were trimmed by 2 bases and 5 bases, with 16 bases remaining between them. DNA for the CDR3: TGTGCCAGCAGTTACAACACGGAGAACCGTAACAATGAGCAGTTCTTC. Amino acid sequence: CASSYNTENRNNEQFF.

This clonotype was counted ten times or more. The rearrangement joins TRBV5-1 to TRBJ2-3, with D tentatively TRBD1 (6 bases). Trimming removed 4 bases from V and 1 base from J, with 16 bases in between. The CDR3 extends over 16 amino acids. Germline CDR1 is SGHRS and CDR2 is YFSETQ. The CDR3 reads CASSAGTFEGTDTQYF. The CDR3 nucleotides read TGCGCCAGCAGCGCCGGGACATTCGAGGGCACAGATACGCAGTATTTT.

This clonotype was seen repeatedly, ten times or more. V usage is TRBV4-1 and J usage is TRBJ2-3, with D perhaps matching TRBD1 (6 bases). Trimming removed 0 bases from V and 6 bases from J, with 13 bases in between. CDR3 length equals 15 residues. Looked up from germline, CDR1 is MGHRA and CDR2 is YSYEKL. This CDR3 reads CASSQETPRGDTQYF. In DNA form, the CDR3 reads TGCGCCAGCAGCCAAGAAACCCCTAGGGGGGATACGCAGTATTTT.

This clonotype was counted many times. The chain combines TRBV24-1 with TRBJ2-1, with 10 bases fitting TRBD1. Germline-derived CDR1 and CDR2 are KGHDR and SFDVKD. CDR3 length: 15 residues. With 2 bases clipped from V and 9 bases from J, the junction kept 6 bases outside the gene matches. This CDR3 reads CATSDSGTGVPEQFF. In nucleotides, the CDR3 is TGTGCCACCAGTGATTCCGGGACAGGGGTTCCTGAGCAGTTCTTC.

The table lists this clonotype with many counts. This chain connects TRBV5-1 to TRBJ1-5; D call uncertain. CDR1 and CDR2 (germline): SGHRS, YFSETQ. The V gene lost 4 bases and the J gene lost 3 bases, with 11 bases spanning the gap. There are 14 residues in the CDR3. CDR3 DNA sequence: TGCGCCAGCAGCCACCGGGAGGCCAATCAGCCCCAGCATTTT. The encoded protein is CASSHREANQPQHF.

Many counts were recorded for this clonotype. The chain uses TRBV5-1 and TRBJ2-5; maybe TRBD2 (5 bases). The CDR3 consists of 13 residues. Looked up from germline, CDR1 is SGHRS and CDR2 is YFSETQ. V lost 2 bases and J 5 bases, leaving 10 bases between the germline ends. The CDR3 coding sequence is TGCGCCAGCAGCTTCGGGATTGGGGAGACCCAGTACTTC. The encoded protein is CASSFGIGETQYF.

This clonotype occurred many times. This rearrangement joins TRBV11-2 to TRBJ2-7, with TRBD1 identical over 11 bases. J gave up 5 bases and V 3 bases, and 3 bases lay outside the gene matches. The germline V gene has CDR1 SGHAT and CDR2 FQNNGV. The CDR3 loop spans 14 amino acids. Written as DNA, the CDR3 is TGTGCCAGCAGCTTCGGGACAGGGGGTAACGAGCAGTACTTC. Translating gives CASSFGTGGNEQYF.

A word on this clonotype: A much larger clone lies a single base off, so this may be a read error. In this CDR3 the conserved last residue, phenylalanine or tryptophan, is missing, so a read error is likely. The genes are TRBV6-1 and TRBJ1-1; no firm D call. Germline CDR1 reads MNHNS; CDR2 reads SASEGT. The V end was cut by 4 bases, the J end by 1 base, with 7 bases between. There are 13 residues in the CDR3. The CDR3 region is CASSVTTNTEAFS. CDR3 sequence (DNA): TGTGCCAGCAGTGTGACAACGAACACTGAAGCTTTCTCT.

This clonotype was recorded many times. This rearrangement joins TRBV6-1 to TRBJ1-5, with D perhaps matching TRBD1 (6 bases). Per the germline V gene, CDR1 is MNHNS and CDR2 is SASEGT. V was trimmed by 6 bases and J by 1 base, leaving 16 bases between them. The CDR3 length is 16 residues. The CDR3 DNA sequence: TGTGCCAGCAGCCGGGGGGGGCAACAAAGCAATCAGCCCCAGCATTTT. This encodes CASSRGGQQSNQPQHF.

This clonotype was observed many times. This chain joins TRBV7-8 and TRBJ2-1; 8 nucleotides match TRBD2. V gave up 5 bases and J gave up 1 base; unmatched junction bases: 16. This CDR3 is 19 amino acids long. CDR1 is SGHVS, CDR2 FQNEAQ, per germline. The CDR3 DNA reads TGTGCCAGCAGCCCTAGGTGGGAGCGACTAGCGATTTCCTACAATGAGCAGTTCTTC. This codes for CASSPRWERLAISYNEQFF.

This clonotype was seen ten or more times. CDR3 amino acids: CASSEGRGGSYEQYF. The CDR3 coding sequence is TGTGCCAGCAGTGAAGGAAGGGGAGGGTCCTACGAGCAGTACTTC. This chain uses TRBV25-1 with TRBJ2-7; 7 bases agree with TRBD2. V shed 2 bases, J shed 1 base, and the junction held 5 bases outside the gene matches. There are 15 residues in the CDR3. From germline, CDR1 is MGHDK and CDR2 SYGVNS.

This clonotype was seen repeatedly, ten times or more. As DNA, the CDR3 is TGTGCCAGCAGTACGCGACAGGGAAACACCGGGGAGCTGTTTTTT. This sequence encodes CASSTRQGNTGELFF. V usage is TRBV12-3 or TRBV12-4 and J usage is TRBJ2-2, with 7 bases that match TRBD1. This CDR3 is built from 15 residues. V lost 5 bases, J lost 2 bases, and 5 bases stayed unmatched.

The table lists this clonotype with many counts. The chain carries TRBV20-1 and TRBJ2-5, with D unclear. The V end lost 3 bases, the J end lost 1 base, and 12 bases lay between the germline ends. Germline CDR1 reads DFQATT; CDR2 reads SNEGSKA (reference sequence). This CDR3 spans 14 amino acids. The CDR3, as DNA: TGCAGTGCTAGTCCCAGGAAGTTCCAAGAGACCCAGTACTTC. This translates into CSASPRKFQETQYF.

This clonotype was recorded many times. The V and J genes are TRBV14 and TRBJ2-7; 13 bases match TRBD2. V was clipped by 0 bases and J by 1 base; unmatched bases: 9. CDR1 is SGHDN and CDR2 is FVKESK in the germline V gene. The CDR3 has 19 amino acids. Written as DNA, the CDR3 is TGTGCCAGCAGCCAAGATCCAGGACTAGCGGGAGCAGTATCCTACGAGCAGTACTTC. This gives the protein CASSQDPGLAGAVSYEQYF. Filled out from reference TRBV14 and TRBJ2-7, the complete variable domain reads EAGVTQFPSHSVIEKGQTVTLRCDPISGHDNLYWYRRVMGKEIKFLLHFVKESKQDESGMPNNRFLAERTGGTYSTLKVQPAELEDSGVYFCASSQDPGLAGAVSYEQYFGPGTRLTVT.

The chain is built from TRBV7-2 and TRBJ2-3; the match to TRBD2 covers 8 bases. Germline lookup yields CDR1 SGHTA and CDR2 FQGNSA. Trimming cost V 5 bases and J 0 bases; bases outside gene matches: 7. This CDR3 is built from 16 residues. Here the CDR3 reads CASSPAGTRSTDTQYF. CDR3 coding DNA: TGTGCCAGCAGCCCTGCCGGGACTAGAAGCACAGATACGCAGTATTTT. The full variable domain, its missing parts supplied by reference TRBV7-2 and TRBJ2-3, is GAGVSQSPSNKVTEKGKDVELRCDPISGHTALYWYRQSLGQGLEFLIYFQGNSAPDKSGLPSDRFSAERTGGSVSTLTIQRTQQEDSAVYLCASSPAGTRSTDTQYFGPGTRLTVL.

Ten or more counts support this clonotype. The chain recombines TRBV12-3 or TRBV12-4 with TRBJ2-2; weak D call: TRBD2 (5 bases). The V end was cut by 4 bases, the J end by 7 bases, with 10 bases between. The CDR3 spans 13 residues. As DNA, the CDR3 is TGTGCCAGCAGTTACGCACGGGGCGGGGAGCTGTTTTTT. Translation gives CASSYARGGELFF.

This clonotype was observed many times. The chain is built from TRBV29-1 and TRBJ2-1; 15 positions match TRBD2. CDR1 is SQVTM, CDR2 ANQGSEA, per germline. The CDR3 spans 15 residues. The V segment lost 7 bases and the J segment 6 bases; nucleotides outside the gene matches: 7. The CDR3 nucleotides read TGCAGCGCAAGGACTAGCGGGAGGGTCGGCAATGAGCAGTTCTTC. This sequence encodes CSARTSGRVGNEQFF.